The 6 T cell receptor delta chains reported below all come from one sample, sequenced in a study of Vδ1+ human thymocytes (dated by TCRdb to between 2018 and 2020). Overall study results and their limits: In contrast to oligoclonal peripheral blood repertoires, thymic TRG and TRD repertoires appeared to be highly polyclonal with Gaussian CDR3 length distributions.

For these TCRs, the target antigens are not known. TCRdb names Illumina MiSeq as the instrument used. RNA was isolated using the RNeasy mini kit, and reverse transcription was performed with Superscript III. CDR3 amplicons were produced by multiplex PCR using pooled V-gene forward primers and a constant-region reverse primer with Illumina adaptor overhangs. Via CATT, TCRdb reprocessed the public reads, and rows with identical DNA were then joined. The sample records over 45,000 delta-chain clones, about 15% of which are singletons. The ten largest clones represent roughly 0.5% of the sample. Material: Vdelta1+ gamma-delta thymocytes from the thymus. What this sample's cell subset or site label stands for: FACS-sorted CD3+ TCRalphabeta- TCRVdelta1+ TCRVdelta2- thymocytes. The source is a boy under two years old who had congenital heart surgery.

The chain employs TRDV1 and TRDJ1; 11 nucleotides agree with TRDD3. After removal of 6 bases from V and 6 bases from J, the junction contained 33 bases not matched to a gene. The CDR3 has 23 residues. CDR1 is TSWWSYY, CDR2 QGS, per germline. The CDR3 loop is CALGPFLDPCLGDTPRGRNKLIF. CDR3 coding DNA: TGTGCTCTTGGACCCTTCCTAGACCCGTGCCTGGGGGATACCCCTCGCGGGCGGAATAAACTCATCTTT.

This clone was seen more than once but under ten times. The chain combines TRDV1 with TRDJ1; 10 bases map to TRDD3. Trimming cost V 1 base and J 11 bases; bases outside gene matches: 16. The length of the CDR3 is 17 residues. CDR1 is TSWWSYY, CDR2 QGS, per germline. The CDR3 loop reads CALGERFRGIRLERLIF. CDR3 bases: TGTGCTCTTGGGGAACGTTTTCGGGGGATACGCTTAGAACGCCTCATCTTT.

Remarks on this clone: At one of its ends the junction is not consistent with the germline gene, which may arise from a read error. The V gene is TRDV1, the J gene TRDJ1; TRDD3 is a possible D gene (10 bases). Germline loops: CDR1 TSWWSYY, CDR2 QGS. The CDR3 totals 20 residues. DNA of the CDR3: TGTGCTCTTTGGGACCGCCTTCCTACGTCTTGGGGGATACAGACCGATAAACTCATCTTT. This encodes CALWDRLPTSWGIQTDKLIF.

This clone was picked up a small number of times. The chain recombines TRDV1 with TRDJ1; 10 bases agree with TRDD3. The germline V gene encodes CDR1 TSWWSYY and CDR2 QGS. This CDR3 has 21 residues. Unmatched junction bases numbered 21, after V lost 5 bases and J lost 0 bases. The CDR3 nucleotides read TGTGCTCTTGGGAACTTAGAACTAGCGGCCGGTACTGGGGGATACACCGATAAACTCATCTTT. Protein product: CALGNLELAAGTGGYTDKLIF.

The genes are TRDV1 and TRDJ1, with D perhaps TRDD3 (5 bases). The CDR3 is 20 amino acids. Germline V gene sequence: CDR1 TSWWSYY, CDR2 QGS. Trimming removed 0 bases at V and 0 bases at J, with 23 bases between. The CDR3 DNA sequence: TGTGCTCTTGGGGAACTCCTCCAGGTCCGGGGACAATTGTACACCGATAAACTCATCTTT. Translating gives CALGELLQVRGQLYTDKLIF.

V and J are TRDV1 and TRDJ1, with D possibly TRDD2 on 5 matching bases. The CDR3 is 21 residues long. Trimming left V 4 bases short and J 0 bases short, with 30 bases between. CDR1 is TSWWSYY, CDR2 QGS, per germline. CDR3 protein: CALGALFTDPRQTLYTDKLIF. The CDR3 DNA is TGTGCTCTTGGGGCCCTATTCACGGATCCTAGACAAACACTATACACCGATAAACTCATCTTT.